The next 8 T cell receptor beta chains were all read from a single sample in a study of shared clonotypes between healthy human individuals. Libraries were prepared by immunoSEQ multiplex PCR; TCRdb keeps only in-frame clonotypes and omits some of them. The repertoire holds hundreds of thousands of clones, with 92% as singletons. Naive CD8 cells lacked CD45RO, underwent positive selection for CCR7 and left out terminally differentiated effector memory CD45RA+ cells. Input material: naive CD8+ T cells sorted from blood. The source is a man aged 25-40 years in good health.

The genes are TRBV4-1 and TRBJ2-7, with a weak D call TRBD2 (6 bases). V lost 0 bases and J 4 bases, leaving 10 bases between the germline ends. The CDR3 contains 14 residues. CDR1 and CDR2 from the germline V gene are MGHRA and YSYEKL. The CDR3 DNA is TGCGCCAGCAGCCAAGATCAAGCGGGTTACGAGCAGTACTTC. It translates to CASSQDQAGYEQYF.

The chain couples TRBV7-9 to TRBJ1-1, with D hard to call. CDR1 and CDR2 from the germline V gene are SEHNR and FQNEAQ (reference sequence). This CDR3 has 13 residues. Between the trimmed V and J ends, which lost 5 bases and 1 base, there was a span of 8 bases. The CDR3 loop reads CASSPTQNTEAFF. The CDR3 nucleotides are TGTGCCAGCAGCCCCACACAGAACACTGAAGCTTTCTTT.

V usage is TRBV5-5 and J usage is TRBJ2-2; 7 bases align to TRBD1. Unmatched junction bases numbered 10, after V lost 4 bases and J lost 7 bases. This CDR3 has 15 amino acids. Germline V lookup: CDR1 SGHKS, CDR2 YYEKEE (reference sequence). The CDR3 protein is CASSGWDRLGGELFF. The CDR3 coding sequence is TGTGCCAGCAGCGGATGGGACAGATTAGGCGGGGAGCTGTTTTTT. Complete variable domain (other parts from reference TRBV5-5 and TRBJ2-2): DAGVTQSPTHLIKTRGQQVTLRCSPISGHKSVSWYQQVLGQGPQFIFQYYEKEERGRGNFPDRFSARQFPNYSSELNVNALLLGDSALYLCASSGWDRLGGELFFGEGSRLTVL.

For the CDR3, the DNA is TGTGCCAGCAGCCTGGAAGGACTAGCGGGCGGGGGGGAGCAGTACTTC. Protein: CASSLEGLAGGGEQYF. The chain uses TRBV11-2 and TRBJ2-7, with 11 bases identical to TRBD2. The CDR3 extends over 16 amino acids. Per the germline V gene, CDR1 is SGHAT and CDR2 is FQNNGV. The junction had 13 bases not matched to a gene; V was cut back by 5 bases and J by 7 bases.

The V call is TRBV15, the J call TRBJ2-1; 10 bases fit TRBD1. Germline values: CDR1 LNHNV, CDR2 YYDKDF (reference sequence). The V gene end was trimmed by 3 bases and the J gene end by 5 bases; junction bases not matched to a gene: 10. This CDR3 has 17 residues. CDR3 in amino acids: CATSRAPGQGKNNEQFF. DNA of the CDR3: TGTGCCACCAGCAGGGCGCCGGGACAGGGGAAGAACAATGAGCAGTTCTTC.

CDR3 bases: TGTGCCAGCAGTTTTTCACTAGCCGACTACGAGCAGTACTTC. Residues: CASSFSLADYEQYF. The rearrangement uses TRBV6-5 and TRBJ2-7, with TRBD2 as a possible D gene (6 bases). The CDR3 extends over 14 amino acids. V was clipped by 4 bases and J by 3 bases, with 13 bases between them. Per germline, CDR1 MNHEY and CDR2 SVGAGI.

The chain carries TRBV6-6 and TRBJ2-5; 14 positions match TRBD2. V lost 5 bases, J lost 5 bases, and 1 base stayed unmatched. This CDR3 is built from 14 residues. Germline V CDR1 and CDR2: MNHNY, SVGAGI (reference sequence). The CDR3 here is CASSRLAGGETQYF. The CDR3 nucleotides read TGTGCCAGCAGTCGACTAGCGGGAGGGGAGACCCAGTACTTC.

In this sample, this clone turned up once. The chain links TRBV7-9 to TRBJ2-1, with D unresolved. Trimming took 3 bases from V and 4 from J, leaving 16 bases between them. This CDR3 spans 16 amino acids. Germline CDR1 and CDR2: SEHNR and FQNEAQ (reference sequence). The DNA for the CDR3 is TGTGCCAGCAGCTTCCACTTGGCTACGGAATACAATGAGCAGTTCTTC. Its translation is CASSFHLATEYNEQFF.